The clone carrying this T cell receptor beta chain was seen many times. Its antigen remains unknown. Trimming took 8 bases from V and 0 from J, leaving 14 bases between them. CDR3 length: 14 residues. The germline gives CDR1 MNHNS, CDR2 SASEGT. These data originate in a study of T cells in Graves' hyperthyroidism and ophthalmopathy. Study summary: Peripheral blood draws took place at initial diagnosis, ahead of any treatment.

From RNA transcripts, TCR beta CDR3 regions were amplified. The HTBI primer set was used in a first-round RT-PCR of the TCR CDR3. Via MiXCR, TCRdb re-called the multiplex PCR reads, giving one row per CDR3 protein. The sample lists 300,000 to 450,000 distinct CDR3 sequences; 15% were seen once. Study conclusions and caveats: Most thyroid clonotypes that were expanded above 0.001 also turned up in blood. By a 13 V-J model, ophthalmopathy was set apart from stable hyperthyroidism. Progression to ophthalmopathy was predicted a median of 6.5 months early.

This sequence originates from a woman aged 25 to 39 with Graves' hyperthyroidism. The chain uses TRBV6-1 and TRBJ2-7, with D hard to call. Sequencing input: blood. CDR3 nucleotide sequence: TGTGCCAGCCTCACAAGGACCCTCTCCTACGAGCAGTACTTC. Protein sequence: CASLTRTLSYEQYF.